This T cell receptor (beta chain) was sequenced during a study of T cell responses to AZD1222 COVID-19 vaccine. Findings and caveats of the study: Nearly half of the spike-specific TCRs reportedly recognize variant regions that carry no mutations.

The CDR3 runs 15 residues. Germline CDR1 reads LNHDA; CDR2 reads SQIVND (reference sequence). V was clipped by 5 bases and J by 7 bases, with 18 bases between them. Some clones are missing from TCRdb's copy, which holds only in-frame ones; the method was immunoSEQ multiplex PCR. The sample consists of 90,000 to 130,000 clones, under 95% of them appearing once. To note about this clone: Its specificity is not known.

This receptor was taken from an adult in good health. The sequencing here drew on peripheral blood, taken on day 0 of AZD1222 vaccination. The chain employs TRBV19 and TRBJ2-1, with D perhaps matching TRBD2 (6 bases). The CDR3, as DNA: TGTGCCAGTAGTGTCGGGACTGTCTCGGGGAATGAGCAGTTCTTC. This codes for CASSVGTVSGNEQFF.